This is a list of T cell receptor beta chains from one sample in a study of early T cells in non-severe SARS-CoV-2 infection. TCRdb reprocessed the 5' RACE reads with MiXCR, giving one entry per CDR3 protein. In the table there are about 63,000 distinct CDR3 sequences, about an eighth of which are singletons. Sequencing was performed on whole blood. These receptors were collected from an adult who was a healthcare worker with PCR-confirmed SARS-CoV-2 infection or an uninfected control (not recorded which). The CDR3 runs from the conserved cysteine through the conserved F or W. The D gene is left open where the match is weak. Clone sizes are given selectively: once, few, many, or a class where the clone is expanded.

V	J	D	size	DNA	CDR3
TRBV19	TRBJ2-7	.	many	TGTGCCAGTAGTATAGGGGCAGCACTCTACGAGCAGTACTTC	CASSIGAALYEQYF
TRBV4-2	TRBJ2-7	TRBD2	.	TGTGCCAGCAGCCAAGACGAGGGCGGGGGAAATTACGAGCAGTACTTC	CASSQDEGGGNYEQYF
TRBV10-1	TRBJ2-3	.	few	TGCGCCAGCCGGGCCTTTCTGACAGATACGCAGTATTTT	CASRAFLTDTQYF
TRBV12-3/TRBV12-4	TRBJ2-1	TRBD1	.	TGTGCCAGCAGTTTGACAGGGGTGTCCTACAATGAGCAGTTCTTC	CASSLTGVSYNEQFF
TRBV20-1	TRBJ2-1	TRBD2	once	TGCAGTGCTTTACTAGCGGGGGGAGGTTCCTACAATGAGCAGTTCTTC	CSALLAGGGSYNEQFF
TRBV4-1	TRBJ2-3	.	many	TGCGCCAGCAGCCCCCTCGACACCAGCACAGATACGCAGTATTTT	CASSPLDTSTDTQYF
TRBV19	TRBJ2-1	.	many	TGTGCCAGTAGTAGGAACGACGGTGAGGATACCTACAATGAGCAGTTCTTC	CASSRNDGEDTYNEQFF
TRBV5-1	TRBJ1-1	.	many	TGCGCCAGCAGCTTGGCCTCCTTGGCAGGGAGGAACACTGAAGCTTTCTTT	CASSLASLAGRNTEAFF
TRBV11-2	TRBJ2-3	.	many	TGTGCCAGCAGCTTATACTCCACAGATACGCAGTATTTT	CASSLYSTDTQYF
TRBV11-2	TRBJ2-7	TRBD2	many	TGTGCCAGCAGCTTGCTAGCGGGGGCGTACGAGCAGTACTTC	CASSLLAGAYEQYF
TRBV5-6	TRBJ2-2	.	many	TGTGCCAGCAGCTTGCGGACGCACACCGGGGAGCTGTTTTTT	CASSLRTHTGELFF
TRBV2	TRBJ1-2	.	many	TGTGCCAGCAGTTACAGGGCCCACAACTATGGCTACACCTTC	CASSYRAHNYGYTF
TRBV12-3/TRBV12-4	TRBJ1-2	TRBD1	.	TGTGCCAGCAGTCGCCGGACAGGGGGCTTAGGGTATGGCTACACCTTC	CASSRRTGGLGYGYTF
TRBV6-2/TRBV6-3	TRBJ2-4	.	.	TGTGCCAGCAGCCAATCTGTATACATTCAGTACTTC	CASSQSVYIQYF
TRBV6-1	TRBJ2-7	.	many	TGTGCCAGCAGAGGGGGGGGCCTTTCCTACGAGCAGTACTTC	CASRGGGLSYEQYF
TRBV9	TRBJ2-7	.	many	TGTGCCAGCAGCCCTTATGACAGAGTGCTCATGGACTACGAGCAGTACTTC	CASSPYDRVLMDYEQYF
TRBV7-3	TRBJ2-1	.	.	TGTGCCAGCAGCTCATCCGGGGGACCCTGGGATGAGCAGTTCTTC	CASSSSGGPWDEQFF
TRBV6-5	TRBJ1-2	TRBD1	many	TGTGCCAGCCGGATCCCGGGACAGCACTATGGCTACACCTTC	CASRIPGQHYGYTF
TRBV5-4	TRBJ2-7	TRBD1	many	TGTGCCAGCAGCTCCTATGGACAGGGGCCCCTCCTTTCCTACGAGCAGTACTTC	CASSSYGQGPLLSYEQYF
TRBV24-1	TRBJ2-3	TRBD2	.	TGTGCCACCAGCGAAAGACTAGCGGGAAAAGATACGCAGTATTTT	CATSERLAGKDTQYF
TRBV29-1	TRBJ2-1	.	.	TGCAGCGTTGTAATGGTATCGAGCTCCTACAATGAGCAGTTCTTC	CSVVMVSSSYNEQFF
TRBV12-3/TRBV12-4	TRBJ2-3	TRBD2	many	TGTGCCAGCAGTTTGGATCGGCGGGGGGCAACAGATACGCAGTATTTT	CASSLDRRGATDTQYF
TRBV7-9	TRBJ2-2	TRBD2	few	TGTGCCAGCAGCTTAGCGGGGTCTAGCGGGGACACCGGGGAGCTGTTTTTT	CASSLAGSSGDTGELFF
TRBV29-1	TRBJ2-7	.	few	TGCAGCGTTGAAGAGGAATACGAGCAGTACTTC	CSVEEEYEQYF
TRBV6-5	TRBJ1-4	.	many	TGTGCCAGCAGACCAGCCGGAGACCTAAATGAAAAACTGTTTTTT	CASRPAGDLNEKLFF
TRBV11-2	TRBJ2-6	.	many	TGTGCCAGCAGCTTGTTAGCCGCCAGGGGATCTGGGGCCAACGTCCTGACTTTC	CASSLLAARGSGANVLTF
TRBV20-1	TRBJ2-1	.	.	TGCAGTGCTAGAGAGCCACCCTACAATGAGCAGTTCTTC	CSAREPPYNEQFF
TRBV7-9	TRBJ1-1	.	many	TGTGCCAGCAGCCCAGCGACGGTGAACACTGAAGCTTTCTTT	CASSPATVNTEAFF
TRBV6-2/TRBV6-3	TRBJ2-4	TRBD1	.	TGTGCCAGCAGTTACACGAACCCAGGGGGAAGGAACATTCAGTACTTC	CASSYTNPGGRNIQYF